The clone carrying this T cell receptor (beta chain) was detected a few times. Other DNA sequences in the same sample also yield this CDR3. This sample was included in a study of blood T cell repertoires in COVID-19. About the study: COVID-19 samples collected from the United States, Italy and Spain covered acute and convalescent phases. T cells, B-cell-depleted T cells, or PBMCs provided the cDNA or gDNA that served as material.

CDR3 length: 16 amino acids. Trimming stripped 0 bases from V and 0 bases from J, with 12 bases between. From germline, CDR1 is MNHNS and CDR2 SASEGT. Authors' methods: Estimation of nucleated cell counts relied on the amplification of reference gene primers. Profiling relied on immunoSEQ multiplex PCR, and the TCRdb table lists in-frame clones only, not all of them. V and J calls and clone size come straight from that table; D and trimming were deduced from the DNA. This sample yields about 290,000 clones, of which about 85% are seen a single time; over 3.5% belongs to the top ten. This chain joins TRBV6-1 and TRBJ2-7, with TRBD1 as a possible D gene (5 bases). The sequencing input was peripheral blood. This TCR derives from a woman in her fifties or sixties with active or convalescent COVID-19. The CDR3 here is CASSEASADTSYEQYF. The DNA for the CDR3 is TGTGCCAGCAGTGAAGCCAGCGCGGACACCTCCTACGAGCAGTACTTC.